A single sample gave rise to the 18 T cell receptor beta chains below, sequenced in a study of T cells in Graves' hyperthyroidism and ophthalmopathy. Amplification targeted TCR beta CDR3 regions from RNA transcripts. The primer set for the first-round RT-PCR of the TCR CDR3 was HTBI. MiXCR was run by TCRdb on the multiplex PCR reads, yielding one entry per CDR3 protein. The table shows about 360,000 distinct CDR3 sequences, with around 13% occurring only once. The sample comprised blood. The receptors derive from a woman aged 18-30 years with Graves' hyperthyroidism.

At least ten counts were recorded for this clonotype. The chain joins TRBV24-1 to TRBJ1-1; unclear D gene. CDR1 KGHDR and CDR2 SFDVKD come from the germline V gene. CDR3 size: 15 residues. Trimming removed 7 bases at V and 2 bases at J, with 16 bases between. The chain's CDR3 is CATSPSRGLNTEAFF. As DNA, the CDR3 is TGTGCCACCAGCCCCTCCCGCGGCTTAAACACTGAAGCTTTCTTT.

This clonotype was seen repeatedly, ten times or more. The rearrangement uses TRBV28 and TRBJ1-1; TRBD1 aligns across 10 bases. From germline, CDR1 is MDHEN and CDR2 SYDVKM. The CDR3 loop spans 16 amino acids. Unmatched junction bases numbered 8, after V lost 6 bases and J lost 1 base. DNA for the CDR3: TGTGCCAGCAGAAGACAGGGGGCATCCCCGAACACTGAAGCTTTCTTT. Its protein product is CASRRQGASPNTEAFF.

This clonotype has at least ten counts. The chain employs TRBV27 and TRBJ2-4, with D possibly called TRBD1 or TRBD2 (5 bases each). This CDR3 has 15 amino acids. The ends were cut back, 6 bases at V and 7 bases at J, with 19 bases in the middle. Germline loops: CDR1 MNHEY, CDR2 SMNVEV (reference sequence). The CDR3 protein is CASSQLQGAANIQYF. The CDR3, as DNA: TGTGCCAGCAGCCAACTTCAGGGAGCGGCGAACATTCAGTACTTC.

This clonotype has ten or more counts. The CDR3 coding sequence is TGCAGTGCCCAAAGAGGAGAGCGGGTGAACAATGAGCAGTTCTTC. Translated, it gives CSAQRGERVNNEQFF. The chain joins TRBV20-1 to TRBJ2-1, with a possible D match to TRBD2 (6 bases). CDR1 is DFQATT, CDR2 SNEGSKA, per germline (reference sequence). The length of the CDR3 is 15 residues. V shed 6 bases and J shed 5 bases, with 20 bases lying between them.

This clonotype occurred many times. J is TRBJ2-3 and V is TRBV5-1; 8 nucleotides match TRBD2. With 4 bases clipped from V and 3 bases from J, the junction kept 10 bases outside the gene matches. Germline CDR1 and CDR2: SGHRS and YFSETQ. This CDR3 region has 16 residues. DNA of the CDR3: TGCGCCAGCAGCCCGCAGCGGGAGTGGAAGACAGATACGCAGTATTTT. Protein product: CASSPQREWKTDTQYF. The full variable domain, rest sourced from reference TRBV5-1 and TRBJ2-3, is KAGVTQTPRYLIKTRGQQVTLSCSPISGHRSVSWYQQTPGQGLQFLFEYFSETQRNKGNFPGRFSGRQFSNSRSEMNVSTLELGDSALYLCASSPQREWKTDTQYFGPGTRLTVL.

The chain couples TRBV5-1 to TRBJ2-7, with 8 bases that match TRBD2. Germline V gene sequence: CDR1 SGHRS, CDR2 YFSETQ. The V gene end was trimmed by 4 bases and the J gene end by 1 base; junction bases not matched to a gene: 7. The CDR3 length is 15 residues. CDR3 in DNA: TGCGCCAGCAGCCGAGCGGGAGTTGGGTCCTACGAGCAGTACTTC. Translating gives CASSRAGVGSYEQYF.

This chain uses TRBV28 with TRBJ2-7; D is unresolved. This CDR3 spans 14 amino acids. Germline-derived CDR1 and CDR2 are MDHEN and SYDVKM. V lost 6 bases, J lost 7 bases, and 19 bases lay in between. The CDR3 DNA reads as TGTGCCAGCAGGGCAGGACGGGTCCTAGGTGAGCAGTACTTC. This translates into CASRAGRVLGEQYF.

The J gene is TRBJ2-7, the V gene TRBV12-3 or TRBV12-4; 11 bases fit TRBD1. Germline trimming cut 5 bases from V and 6 bases from J; bases unmatched to any gene: 9. CDR3 length: 15 amino acids. CDR3 sequence reads: CASSLRDRGAFEQYF. In DNA, the CDR3 is TGTGCCAGCAGTCTACGGGACAGGGGGGCCTTCGAGCAGTACTTC.

Here the CDR3 DNA reads TGTGCCAGTTCACCCGGGCGGTCTGGAAACACCATATATTTT. Residues: CASSPGRSGNTIYF. J is TRBJ1-3 and V is TRBV19, with no clear D. Germline assignment: CDR1 LNHDA and CDR2 SQIVND (reference sequence). V shed 8 bases and J shed 1 base, with 12 bases lying between them. This CDR3 has 14 residues.

This chain links TRBV9 with TRBJ2-2; 9 bases align to TRBD1. CDR1 SGDLS and CDR2 YYNGEE come from the germline V gene. V lost 7 bases, J lost 4 bases, and 5 bases stayed unmatched. The CDR3 runs to 14 residues. CDR3 sequence (DNA): TGTGCCAGCGGGACAGGGTCTAGCACCGGGGAGCTGTTTTTT. Protein sequence: CASGTGSSTGELFF.

This clonotype was recorded many times. The gene calls are TRBV28 and TRBJ1-4; 9 bases line up with TRBD1. The CDR3 covers 14 residues. Germline V gene sequence: CDR1 MDHEN, CDR2 SYDVKM. Trimming took 8 bases from V and 8 from J; bases not matched to a gene: 9. This chain's CDR3 is CASGNHRGLEKLFF. CDR3 nucleotides: TGTGCCAGCGGGAACCACAGGGGGCTAGAAAAACTGTTTTTT.

This clonotype occurred a few times. The chain couples TRBV20-1 to TRBJ2-3; TRBD2 aligns across 10 bases. Germline V gene lookup returns CDR1 DFQATT and CDR2 SNEGSKA (reference sequence). V dropped 4 bases and J dropped 0; count of bases not matched to a gene: 16. This CDR3 comprises 19 residues. CDR3 protein: CSAKGLAASQTHSTDTQYF. The CDR3 DNA sequence: TGCAGTGCTAAAGGACTAGCGGCGTCTCAGACTCATAGCACAGATACGCAGTATTTT.

At least ten counts were recorded for this clonotype. The V gene is TRBV11-1, the J gene TRBJ1-1; D remains ambiguous. CDR3 length: 14 residues. Trimming removed 3 bases from V and 3 bases from J, with 11 bases in between. Per germline, CDR1 SGHAT and CDR2 FQDESV (reference sequence). The DNA for the CDR3 is TGTGCCAGCAGCTTGGCTGGGGTAGACACTGAAGCTTTCTTT. Protein product: CASSLAGVDTEAFF.

This clonotype was detected only a few times. The germline gene is not matched at one end of the junction; a read error may be the cause. The V gene is TRBV20-1, the J gene TRBJ1-1, with 10 bases identical to TRBD1. Germline loops: CDR1 DFQATT, CDR2 SNEGSKA (reference sequence). The CDR3 length is 12 residues. The CDR3, as DNA: TGTAGGGGACAGGGGTTGAACACTGAAGCTTTCTTT. This translates into CRGQGLNTEAFF.

The table lists this clonotype with many counts. The V and J genes are TRBV10-1 and TRBJ2-7; TRBD1 matches at 7 bases. CDR3 length: 14 residues. J lost 4 bases, V lost 2 bases, and 5 bases had no gene match. The germline gives CDR1 WNHNN, CDR2 SYGVQD (reference sequence). CDR3 DNA: TGCGCCAGCAGTGAGACAGGGGCTGCTTACGAGCAGTACTTC. Its protein is CASSETGAAYEQYF.

This clonotype was seen repeatedly, ten times or more. The genes are TRBV3-1 and TRBJ2-2, with a tentative D call TRBD1 (5 bases). The CDR3 consists of 13 residues. The germline gives CDR1 LGHDT, CDR2 YNNKEL (reference sequence). Trimming left V 1 base short and J 9 bases short, with 9 bases between. The CDR3 protein is CASSQGRVRELFF. The CDR3 DNA reads TGTGCCAGCAGCCAAGGCAGGGTCCGGGAGCTGTTTTTT.

The chain joins TRBV28 to TRBJ2-5; unclear D gene. The CDR3 length is 13 residues. Trimming pared 8 bases from V and 5 bases from J, leaving 15 bases between. CDR1 and CDR2 from the germline V gene are MDHEN and SYDVKM. DNA of the CDR3: TGTGCCAGCCGTTCCCTTTGGCGGGAGACCCAGTACTTC. Translating it yields CASRSLWRETQYF.

This chain uses TRBV7-3 with TRBJ2-7, with TRBD2 identical over 14 bases. Trimming at V came to 5 bases and at J to 6 bases, leaving 6 bases not matched to a gene. The germline V gene encodes CDR1 SGHTA and CDR2 FQGTGA. This CDR3 has 15 residues. CDR3 nucleotide sequence: TGTGCCAGCAGCGCCTCGGGACTAGCGGGAGTCGAGCAGTACTTC. Translating it yields CASSASGLAGVEQYF.